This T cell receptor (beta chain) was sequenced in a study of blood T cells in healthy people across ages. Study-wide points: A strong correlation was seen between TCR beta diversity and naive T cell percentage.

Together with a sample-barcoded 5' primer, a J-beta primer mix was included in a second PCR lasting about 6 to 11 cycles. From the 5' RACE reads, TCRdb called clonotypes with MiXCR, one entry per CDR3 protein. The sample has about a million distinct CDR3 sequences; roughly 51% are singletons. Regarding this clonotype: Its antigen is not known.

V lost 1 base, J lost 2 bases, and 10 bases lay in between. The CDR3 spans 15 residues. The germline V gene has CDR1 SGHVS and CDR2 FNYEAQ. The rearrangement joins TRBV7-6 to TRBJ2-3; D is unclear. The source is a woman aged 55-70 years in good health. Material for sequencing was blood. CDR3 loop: CASSLGNANTDTQYF. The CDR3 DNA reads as TGTGCCAGCAGCTTAGGAAACGCAAACACAGATACGCAGTATTTT. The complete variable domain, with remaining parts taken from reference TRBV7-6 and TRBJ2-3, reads GAGVSQSPRYKVTKRGQDVALRCDPISGHVSLYWYRQALGQGPEFLTYFNYEAQQDKSGLPNDRFSAERPEGSISTLTIQRTEQRDSAMYRCASSLGNANTDTQYFGPGTRLTVL.